The rows below give T cell receptor beta chains drawn from one sample of a study of cytomegalovirus exposure and HLA in healthy donors. Produced via immunoSEQ multiplex PCR; TCRdb's table is partial and in-frame only. The sample has 55,000 to 80,000 clones, approximately 81% seen once. Material for sequencing was PBMCs. Receptor source: a woman aged 25 to 39 in good health and CMV-seropositive. Each CDR3 is given with its conserved first and last residue. D genes are given only for firm matches. Part of the rows lack a size; the others show once, few, many or a class for expanded clones.

v_gene: TRBV2
abundance: few
j_gene: TRBJ1-1
d_gene: -
CDR3aa: CASSGETEAFF
CDR3nt: TGTGCCAGCAGTGGGGAGACTGAAGCTTTCTTT

v_gene: TRBV7-9
abundance: -
j_gene: TRBJ1-4
d_gene: TRBD1
CDR3aa: CASSPQGVGEKLFF
CDR3nt: TGTGCCAGCAGCCCACAGGGGGTCGGAGAAAAACTGTTTTTT

v_gene: TRBV15
abundance: -
j_gene: TRBJ1-2
d_gene: -
CDR3aa: CATSRDPGKWNTF
CDR3nt: TGTGCCACCAGCAGAGACCCAGGGAAGTGGAACACCTTC

v_gene: TRBV28
abundance: -
j_gene: TRBJ2-5
d_gene: TRBD1
CDR3aa: CASSGAGTGAGETQYF
CDR3nt: TGTGCCAGCAGCGGAGCTGGGACAGGGGCAGGGGAGACCCAGTACTTC

v_gene: TRBV27
abundance: -
j_gene: TRBJ1-5
d_gene: TRBD1
CDR3aa: CASSQGADNQPQHF
CDR3nt: TGTGCCAGCAGCCAGGGGGCTGACAATCAGCCCCAGCATTTT

v_gene: TRBV28
abundance: -
j_gene: TRBJ2-1
d_gene: TRBD1
CDR3aa: CASSWGGDRGWDEQFF
CDR3nt: TGTGCCAGCAGTTGGGGGGGGGACAGGGGGTGGGATGAGCAGTTCTTC

v_gene: TRBV7-2
abundance: -
j_gene: TRBJ2-7
d_gene: TRBD2
CDR3aa: CASSLGSGRGAFSYEQYF
CDR3nt: TGTGCCAGCAGCTTAGGGTCCGGGCGGGGGGCGTTTTCCTACGAGCAGTACTTC

v_gene: TRBV15
abundance: -
j_gene: TRBJ2-1
d_gene: TRBD2
CDR3aa: CATSRDPARGGRVNEQFF
CDR3nt: TGTGCCACCAGCAGAGATCCCGCACGGGGCGGGAGGGTAAATGAGCAGTTCTTC

v_gene: TRBV10-2
abundance: -
j_gene: TRBJ2-1
d_gene: -
CDR3aa: CASSVRGDNEQFF
CDR3nt: TGCGCCAGCAGTGTCAGGGGAGACAATGAGCAGTTCTTC

v_gene: TRBV6-4
abundance: few
j_gene: TRBJ1-6
d_gene: -
CDR3aa: CASSLQGADNSPLHF
CDR3nt: TGTGCCAGCAGTTTGCAGGGCGCAGATAATTCACCCCTCCACTTT

v_gene: TRBV5-4
abundance: -
j_gene: TRBJ2-5
d_gene: TRBD2
CDR3aa: CASSLAPSGRVGETQYF
CDR3nt: TGTGCCAGCAGCTTGGCGCCTAGCGGGAGGGTCGGAGAGACCCAGTACTTC

v_gene: TRBV4-3
abundance: -
j_gene: TRBJ1-3
d_gene: -
CDR3aa: CASSQETPAPGRLSSGNTIYF
CDR3nt: TGCGCCAGCAGCCAAGAAACTCCTGCCCCCGGCCGACTGAGCTCTGGAAACACCATATATTTT

v_gene: TRBV2
abundance: -
j_gene: TRBJ1-4
d_gene: -
CDR3aa: CASSDPVAGGIGTNEKLFF
CDR3nt: TGTGCCAGCAGTGATCCGGTGGCAGGAGGTATCGGCACTAATGAAAAACTGTTTTTT

v_gene: TRBV30
abundance: -
j_gene: TRBJ1-5
d_gene: TRBD1
CDR3aa: CACSLQGGDQPQHF
CDR3nt: TGTGCCTGTTCCTTACAGGGGGGGGATCAGCCCCAGCATTTT

v_gene: TRBV7-8
abundance: -
j_gene: TRBJ2-2
d_gene: TRBD1
CDR3aa: CASSQTGAVGELFF
CDR3nt: TGTGCCAGCAGCCAGACAGGGGCGGTCGGGGAGCTGTTTTTT

v_gene: TRBV29-1
abundance: once
j_gene: TRBJ1-2
d_gene: TRBD1
CDR3aa: CSGTGVSYGYTF
CDR3nt: TGCAGCGGAACAGGGGTCTCCTATGGCTACACCTTC

v_gene: TRBV2
abundance: -
j_gene: TRBJ2-5
d_gene: -
CDR3aa: CASMGGAQETQYF
CDR3nt: TGTGCCAGCATGGGGGGGGCGCAAGAGACCCAGTACTTC

v_gene: TRBV10-1
abundance: -
j_gene: TRBJ2-1
d_gene: TRBD2
CDR3aa: CASSESKTSGSNEQFF
CDR3nt: TGCGCCAGCAGTGAGTCCAAGACTAGCGGGAGTAATGAGCAGTTCTTC

v_gene: TRBV16
abundance: once
j_gene: TRBJ1-5
d_gene: -
CDR3aa: CASSLGGEKPQHF
CDR3nt: TGTGCCAGCAGCCTCGGGGGGGAAAAGCCCCAGCATTTT

v_gene: TRBV30
abundance: -
j_gene: TRBJ2-5
d_gene: TRBD2
CDR3aa: CAWQAGGGETQYF
CDR3nt: TGTGCCTGGCAAGCGGGAGGTGGTGAGACCCAGTACTTC

v_gene: TRBV4-1
abundance: -
j_gene: TRBJ2-1
d_gene: TRBD2
CDR3aa: CASSQAGLAGSEQFF
CDR3nt: TGCGCCAGCAGCCAAGCGGGACTAGCGGGAAGTGAGCAGTTCTTC

v_gene: TRBV28
abundance: -
j_gene: TRBJ2-7
d_gene: TRBD1
CDR3aa: CASRRDRGESYEQYF
CDR3nt: TGTGCCAGCAGGAGAGACAGGGGCGAGTCCTACGAGCAGTACTTC

v_gene: TRBV2
abundance: -
j_gene: TRBJ2-7
d_gene: TRBD2
CDR3aa: CARETASGTYEQYF
CDR3nt: TGTGCCAGAGAGACGGCTAGCGGAACCTACGAGCAGTACTTC

v_gene: TRBV2
abundance: -
j_gene: TRBJ2-3
d_gene: -
CDR3aa: CASSDHTDTQYF
CDR3nt: TGTGCCAGCAGTGACCACACAGATACGCAGTATTTT